These 30 T cell receptor beta chains were sequenced from one sample in a study of cytotoxic CD8 clonotypes in ibrutinib-treated CLL. Sequencing was performed with immunoSEQ multiplex PCR; in TCRdb, only in-frame clones are kept and a portion is missing. Among some 140,000 clones listed, 79% were seen once. The sequencing here drew on PBMCs, taken after 12 months of ibrutinib treatment. The source is a human donor with chronic lymphocytic leukemia.

The chain is built from TRBV27 and TRBJ2-5; D may correspond to TRBD1 or TRBD2 (5 bases each). The CDR3 contains 13 residues. Trimming pared 3 bases from V and 5 bases from J, leaving 10 bases between. CDR1 and CDR2 (germline): MNHEY, SMNVEV (reference sequence). The CDR3 spells CASSLRGKETQYF. The CDR3 DNA follows: TGTGCCAGCAGTTTGAGGGGTAAGGAGACCCAGTACTTC.

The chain has TRBV5-6 and TRBJ2-1; 14 bases fit TRBD2. The V gene's germline CDR1 is SGHDT and CDR2 YYEEEE. Trimming cost V 1 base and J 8 bases; bases outside gene matches: 8. The CDR3 loop spans 17 amino acids. Here the CDR3 reads CASSLTGTSGSFDEQFF. The CDR3 DNA reads TGTGCCAGCAGCTTGACCGGGACTAGCGGGAGTTTTGATGAGCAGTTCTTC.

The rearrangement links TRBV18 to TRBJ2-3; no definite D call. Trimming shortened V by 4 bases and J by 0 bases, and 2 bases separated the two germline ends. CDR1 KGHSH and CDR2 LQKENI come from the germline V gene. The CDR3 runs 12 residues. The CDR3 reads CASSRSTDTQYF. Here the CDR3 DNA reads TGTGCCAGCTCACGAAGCACAGATACGCAGTATTTT.

This chain links TRBV19 with TRBJ1-5, with D maybe TRBD1 (6 bases). CDR1 and CDR2 from the germline V gene are LNHDA and SQIVND (reference sequence). This CDR3 is 16 amino acids long. Trimming took off 6 bases at V and 1 base at J, with 16 bases between the two ends. For the CDR3, the DNA is TGTGCCAGTAGCCTCGAAAGGGGGTTGAGCAATCAGCCCCAGCATTTT. Amino acid sequence: CASSLERGLSNQPQHF.

This clone was counted between two and nine times. The chain recombines TRBV27 with TRBJ1-1; the D is unclear. V lost 3 bases and J 0 bases, leaving 8 bases between the germline ends. The V gene's germline CDR1 is MNHEY and CDR2 SMNVEV (reference sequence). The CDR3 is made up of 14 amino acids. CDR3 sequence (DNA): TGTGCCAGCAGTTTTAGTCGGATGAACACTGAAGCTTTCTTT. Translation gives CASSFSRMNTEAFF.

This clone was found once. The chain joins TRBV6-5 to TRBJ2-4; the match to TRBD2 covers 13 bases. V trimming: 4 bases; J trimming: 7 bases; junction bases outside the gene matches: 7. Germline CDR1 MNHEY, CDR2 SVGAGI. This CDR3 is built from 16 residues. CDR3 in amino acids: CASSSPGLAGANIQYF. The DNA for the CDR3 is TGTGCCAGCAGTTCCCCCGGACTAGCGGGAGCGAACATTCAGTACTTC.

Remarks on this clone: The junction departs from germline at one end; a sequencing error may be responsible. V usage is TRBV9 and J usage is TRBJ1-1, with 7 nucleotides matching TRBD1. Germline CDR1 and CDR2: SGDLS and YYNGEE. The CDR3 sequence is 14 residues long. The CDR3 here is CASSPTGPNSEAFF. DNA of the CDR3: TGTGCCAGCAGCCCGACAGGGCCGAACTCTGAAGCTTTCTTT.

The chain carries TRBV27 and TRBJ1-5; D is uncertain. The CDR3 has 14 residues. Germline values: CDR1 MNHEY, CDR2 SMNVEV (reference sequence). Trimming removed 6 bases from V and 7 bases from J, with 16 bases in between. The CDR3, as DNA: TGTGCCAGCAGCCATCGGGAGGGATGGCAGCCCCAGCATTTT. Protein: CASSHREGWQPQHF.

The chain combines TRBV7-8 with TRBJ2-7; D unclear. The CDR3 is 13 residues long. Germline values: CDR1 SGHVS, CDR2 FQNEAQ. Trimming removed 5 bases at V and 0 bases at J, with 8 bases between. The CDR3, as DNA: TGTGCCAGCAGCCCGACGAGCTCCTACGAGCAGTACTTC. Translated, it gives CASSPTSSYEQYF.

The chain employs TRBV19 and TRBJ2-7, with D possibly TRBD2 on 6 matching bases. Germline V gene sequence: CDR1 LNHDA, CDR2 SQIVND (reference sequence). The CDR3 covers 16 residues. The V end was cut by 3 bases, the J end by 0 bases, with 15 bases between. In DNA form, the CDR3 reads TGTGCCAGTAGTATGACCCCGCTAGCGAGCTCCTACGAGCAGTACTTC. It translates to CASSMTPLASSYEQYF. Combining the CDR3 with reference TRBV19 and TRBJ2-7 gives the whole variable domain DGGITQSPKYLFRKEGQNVTLSCEQNLNHDAMYWYRQDPGQGLRLIYYSQIVNDFQKGDIAEGYSVSREKKESFPLTVTSAQKNPTAFYLCASSMTPLASSYEQYFGPGTRLTVT.

The rearrangement links TRBV7-6 to TRBJ2-2; 9 bases map to TRBD2. Germline CDR1 reads SGHVS; CDR2 reads FNYEAQ. The length of the CDR3 is 15 residues. Trimming took 5 bases from V and 10 from J; bases not matched to a gene: 11. The DNA for the CDR3 is TGTGCCAGCAGCCCAGAAGCGGGGGGCGGAGTGGAGCTGTTTTTT. As protein: CASSPEAGGGVELFF.

The chain recombines TRBV7-2 with TRBJ2-7; D not certain. Germline V CDR1 and CDR2: SGHTA, FQGNSA. The CDR3 is made up of 15 amino acids. V was cut by 3 bases and J by 1 base, with 13 bases left in between. Here the CDR3 reads CASSLASSLSYEQYF. CDR3 nucleotides: TGTGCCAGCAGCTTGGCCAGTTCTCTTTCCTACGAGCAGTACTTC.

The J gene is TRBJ2-7, the V gene TRBV27; 8 bases agree with TRBD2. The germline V gene has CDR1 MNHEY and CDR2 SMNVEV (reference sequence). CDR3 length: 15 residues. V lost 5 bases, J lost 0 bases, and 6 bases stayed unmatched. This CDR3 reads CASSLLAASSYEQYF. The CDR3 nucleotides are TGTGCCAGCAGTCTACTAGCGGCAAGCTCCTACGAGCAGTACTTC.

The chain employs TRBV28 and TRBJ2-7, with D perhaps matching TRBD1 or TRBD2 (6 bases each). The CDR3 sequence is 13 residues long. Germline V CDR1 and CDR2: MDHEN, SYDVKM. V was pared by 3 bases and J by 5 bases, with 11 bases between. In nucleotides, the CDR3 is TGTGCCAGCAGTTTTGGAGGGGGAGACGAGCAGTACTTC. This encodes CASSFGGGDEQYF.

The chain recombines TRBV6-1 with TRBJ2-1; D uncertain. The ends were cut back, 2 bases at V and 7 bases at J, with 3 bases in the middle. Germline CDR1 MNHNS, CDR2 SASEGT. The length of the CDR3 is 11 residues. The CDR3 protein is CASSEPNEQFF. CDR3 in DNA: TGTGCCAGCAGTGAACCGAATGAGCAGTTCTTC.

V is TRBV7-9 and J is TRBJ1-2; 7 positions agree with TRBD1. In germline, CDR1 is SEHNR, CDR2 FQNEAQ (reference sequence). This CDR3 spans 15 amino acids. The J segment lost 2 bases and the V segment lost 1 base, leaving 4 bases of the junction unmatched. CDR3 in amino acids: CASSLGQGQNYGYTF. The CDR3 nucleotides are TGTGCCAGCAGCTTAGGACAGGGACAGAACTATGGCTACACCTTC. The entire variable domain, with the rest obtained from reference TRBV7-9 and TRBJ1-2, is as follows: DTGVSQNPRHKITKRGQNVTFRCDPISEHNRLYWYRQTLGQGPEFLTYFQNEAQLEKSRLLSDRFSAERPKGSFSTLEIQRTEQGDSAMYLCASSLGQGQNYGYTFGSGTRLTVV.

The chain links TRBV6-5 to TRBJ2-7; no clear D gene. Trimming stripped 5 bases from V and 0 bases from J, with 5 bases between. The CDR3 sequence is 12 residues long. CDR1 is MNHEY and CDR2 is SVGAGI in the germline V gene. The CDR3 protein is CASSPHSYEQYF. Written as DNA, the CDR3 is TGTGCCAGCAGTCCGCACTCCTACGAGCAGTACTTC.

V and J are TRBV2 and TRBJ2-4; 12 nucleotides align to TRBD2. The junction had 10 bases not matched to a gene; V was cut back by 2 bases and J by 2 bases. The CDR3 spans 19 residues. Germline-derived CDR1 and CDR2 are SNHLY and FYNNEI. The CDR3 DNA reads TGTGCCAGCAGTGAAAGGGGACTAGCGGGCCCCATACCCAAAAACATTCAGTACTTC. This encodes CASSERGLAGPIPKNIQYF.

The chain combines TRBV4-3 with TRBJ2-5; TRBD2 agrees at 10 bases. The length of the CDR3 is 22 residues. After removal of 0 bases from V and 2 bases from J, the junction contained 21 bases not matched to a gene. Germline values: CDR1 LGHNA, CDR2 YSLEER. The CDR3 DNA follows: TGCGCCAGCAGCCAAGATGGGGGTGCTAGCGGGAGCCCGTTTTCTGGACAAGAGACCCAGTACTTC. The encoded protein is CASSQDGGASGSPFSGQETQYF.

V and J are TRBV30 and TRBJ2-2; D unresolved. Germline CDR1 and CDR2: GTSNPN and SVGIG (reference sequence). V lost 6 bases to trimming and J lost 7 bases, with 9 bases between them. CDR3 length: 11 amino acids. This CDR3 reads CACLGVGELFF. The CDR3 nucleotides read TGTGCCTGCCTAGGAGTCGGGGAGCTGTTTTTT.

This chain links TRBV7-6 with TRBJ2-7; D is unclear. Per the germline V gene, CDR1 is SGHVS and CDR2 is FNYEAQ. Trimming shortened V by 0 bases and J by 3 bases, and 9 bases separated the two germline ends. The CDR3 runs to 14 residues. CDR3: CASSLAPGFYEQYF. CDR3 in DNA: TGTGCCAGCAGCTTAGCTCCGGGTTTCTACGAGCAGTACTTC.

For the CDR3, the DNA is TGTGCCAGCAGTTACCATGCACAGGGCGACGAGCAGTACTTC. Protein: CASSYHAQGDEQYF. This chain connects TRBV6-5 to TRBJ2-7; TRBD1 is a possible D gene (6 bases). With 2 bases removed from V and 5 bases from J, the gap between germline ends came to 13 bases. The germline gives CDR1 MNHEY, CDR2 SVGAGI. This CDR3 comprises 14 residues.

In the case of this clone: The same CDR3 can be traced to other DNA sequences in this sample. The chain carries TRBV18 and TRBJ1-2; D gene unclear. In germline, CDR1 is KGHSH, CDR2 LQKENI. V lost 2 bases and J 2 bases, leaving 6 bases between the germline ends. This CDR3 is built from 13 residues. The CDR3 DNA follows: TGTGCCAGCTCACCAACAGAAAACTATGGCTACACCTTC. It specifies CASSPTENYGYTF.

This clone came up once. The J gene is TRBJ2-4, the V gene TRBV28, with TRBD1 identical over 8 bases. V dropped 2 bases and J dropped 13; count of bases not matched to a gene: 7. This CDR3 is 13 amino acids long. From germline, CDR1 is MDHEN and CDR2 SYDVKM. Written as DNA, the CDR3 is TGTGCCAGCAGTTTAGCCTGGACAGGGCCCCAGTACTTC. Protein: CASSLAWTGPQYF.

This clone was observed once. This rearrangement joins TRBV4-3 to TRBJ2-5, with unresolved D. V lost 0 bases, J lost 5 bases, and 10 bases lay in between. Germline lookup yields CDR1 LGHNA and CDR2 YSLEER. CDR3 length: 14 amino acids. The CDR3 loop is CASSQDRLRETQYF. The DNA of the CDR3 is TGCGCCAGCAGCCAAGACCGGCTCCGGGAGACCCAGTACTTC.

The J gene is TRBJ2-7, the V gene TRBV10-3; D is perhaps TRBD1 (6 bases). The V end was cut by 8 bases, the J end by 0 bases, with 11 bases between. From germline, CDR1 is ENHRY and CDR2 SYGVKD. The CDR3 has 13 amino acids. The DNA for the CDR3 is TGTGCCATCGGGACAACGAGCTCCTACGAGCAGTACTTC. Its protein product is CAIGTTSSYEQYF.

This clone is a singleton in its sample. This sequence joins TRBV6-5 and TRBJ2-5; TRBD1 might be the D (5 bases). Germline V gene data show CDR1 as MNHEY and CDR2 as SVGAGI. The CDR3 is made up of 14 amino acids. Trimming shortened V by 5 bases and J by 2 bases, and 12 bases separated the two germline ends. CDR3 protein: CASSEWAGQETQYF. DNA for the CDR3: TGTGCCAGCAGTGAATGGGCAGGGCAAGAGACCCAGTACTTC.

V is TRBV11-2 and J is TRBJ2-1; TRBD2 agrees at 7 bases. Germline CDR1 is SGHAT and CDR2 is FQNNGV. This CDR3 is 15 amino acids long. J was trimmed by 7 bases and V by 4 bases; bases with no gene match: 10. The CDR3 DNA follows: TGTGCCAGCAGCTATGGAGCGGGGACTGGGAATGAGCAGTTCTTC. Translating gives CASSYGAGTGNEQFF.

The J gene is TRBJ2-3, the V gene TRBV11-2; D is unresolved. The CDR3 loop spans 15 amino acids. CDR1 and CDR2 (germline): SGHAT, FQNNGV. V gave up 5 bases and J gave up 1 base, with 13 bases separating them. The CDR3 bases are TGTGCCAGCAGCCCGATGGGCGGAGGCACAGATACGCAGTATTTT. Protein: CASSPMGGGTDTQYF.

The chain carries TRBV9 and TRBJ2-7; tentatively, D is TRBD1 or TRBD2 (5 bases each). The V gene lost 1 base and the J gene lost 4 bases, with 15 bases spanning the gap. There are 15 residues in the CDR3. CDR1 and CDR2 from the germline V gene are SGDLS and YYNGEE. Written as DNA, the CDR3 is TGTGCCAGCAGCGTACAAGGGACGGGTCCTTACGAGCAGTACTTC. Its protein is CASSVQGTGPYEQYF.